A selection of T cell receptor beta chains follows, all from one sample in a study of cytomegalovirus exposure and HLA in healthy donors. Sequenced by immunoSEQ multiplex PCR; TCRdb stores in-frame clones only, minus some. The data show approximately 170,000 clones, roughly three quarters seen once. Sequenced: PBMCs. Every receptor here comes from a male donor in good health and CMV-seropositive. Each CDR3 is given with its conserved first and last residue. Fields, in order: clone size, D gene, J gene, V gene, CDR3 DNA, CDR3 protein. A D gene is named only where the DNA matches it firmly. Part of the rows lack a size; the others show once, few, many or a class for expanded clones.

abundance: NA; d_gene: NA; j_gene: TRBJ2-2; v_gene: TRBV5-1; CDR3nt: TGCGCCAGCAGCACCCCGGGCGCGGGCGGGGAGCTGTTTTTT; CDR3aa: CASSTPGAGGELFF
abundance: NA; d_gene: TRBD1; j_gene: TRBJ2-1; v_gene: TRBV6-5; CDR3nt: TGTGCCAGCAGTTACTCTTCCGGGACAGGGATGAATGAGCAGTTCTTC; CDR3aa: CASSYSSGTGMNEQFF
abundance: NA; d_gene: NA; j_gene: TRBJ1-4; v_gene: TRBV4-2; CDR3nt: TGTGCCAGCAGCCAAGGCAGGGCTGGGAATGAAAAACTGTTTTTT; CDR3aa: CASSQGRAGNEKLFF
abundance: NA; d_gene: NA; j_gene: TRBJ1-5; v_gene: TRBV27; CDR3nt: TGTGCCAGCAGTTTCCTCGGGGAGGATCAGCCCCAGCATTTT; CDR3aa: CASSFLGEDQPQHF
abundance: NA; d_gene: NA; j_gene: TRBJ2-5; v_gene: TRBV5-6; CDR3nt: TGTGCCAGCAGGGAGGGGGGGGCTTTCCAAGAGACCCAGTACTTC; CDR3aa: CASREGGAFQETQYF
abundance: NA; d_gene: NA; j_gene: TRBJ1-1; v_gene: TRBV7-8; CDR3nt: TGTGCCAGCAGCTTAGCGCGAGAAGCTTTCTTT; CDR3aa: CASSLAREAFF
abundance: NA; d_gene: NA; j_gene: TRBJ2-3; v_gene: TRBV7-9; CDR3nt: TGTGCCAGCAGCCCGACAAACAGGGCCAATAGTCTTCATACGCAGTATTTT; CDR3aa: CASSPTNRANSLHTQYF
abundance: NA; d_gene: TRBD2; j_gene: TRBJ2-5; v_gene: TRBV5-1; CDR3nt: TGCGCCAGCAGCTTGGCCTCGGGGGGGGGAGACCAAGAGACCCAGTACTTC; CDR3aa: CASSLASGGGDQETQYF
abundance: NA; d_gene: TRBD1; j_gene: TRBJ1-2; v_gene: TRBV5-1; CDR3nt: TGCGCCAGCAGCTTAGGGACAGCTAACTATGGCTACACCTTC; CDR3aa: CASSLGTANYGYTF
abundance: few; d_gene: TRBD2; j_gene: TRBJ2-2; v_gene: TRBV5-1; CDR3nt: TGCGCCAGCAGCTCCCTTAGCGGGGGAAACACCGGGGAGCTGTTTTTT; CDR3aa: CASSSLSGGNTGELFF
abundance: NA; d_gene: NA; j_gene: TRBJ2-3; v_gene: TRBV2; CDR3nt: TGTGCCAGCAGTGAATTGACTAGGACCCCGGATACGCAGTATTTT; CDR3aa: CASSELTRTPDTQYF
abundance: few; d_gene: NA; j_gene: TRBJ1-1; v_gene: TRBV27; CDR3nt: TGTGCCAGCAGTTATAACATGAACGCTGAAGCTTTCTTT; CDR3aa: CASSYNMNAEAFF